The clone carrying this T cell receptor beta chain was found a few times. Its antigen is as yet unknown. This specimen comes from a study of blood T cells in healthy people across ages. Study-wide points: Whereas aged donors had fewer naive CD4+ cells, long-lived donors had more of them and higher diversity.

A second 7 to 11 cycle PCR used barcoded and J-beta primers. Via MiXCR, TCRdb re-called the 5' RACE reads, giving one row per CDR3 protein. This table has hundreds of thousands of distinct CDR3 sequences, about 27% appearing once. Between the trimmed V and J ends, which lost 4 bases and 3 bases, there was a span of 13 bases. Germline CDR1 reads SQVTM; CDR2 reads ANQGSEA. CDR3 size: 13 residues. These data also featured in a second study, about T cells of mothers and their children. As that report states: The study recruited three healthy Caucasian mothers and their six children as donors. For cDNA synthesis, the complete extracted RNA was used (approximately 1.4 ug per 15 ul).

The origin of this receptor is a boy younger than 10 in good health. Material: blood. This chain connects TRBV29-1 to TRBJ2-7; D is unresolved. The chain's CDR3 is CSVVLRSVYEQYF. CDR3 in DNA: TGCAGCGTTGTTCTAAGGTCCGTCTACGAGCAGTACTTC.